Listed here are 7 T cell receptor beta chains from one sample, sequenced in a study of cytomegalovirus exposure and HLA in healthy donors. A multiplex PCR was run with 60 Vbeta primers and 13 Jbeta primers. Sequencing used immunoSEQ multiplex PCR; TCRdb keeps in-frame clones, though not all of them. The data contain 140,000 or so clones, approximately 81% of them singletons. Sequencing was carried out using PBMCs. The receptor set was obtained from a woman aged 40 to 55 in good health and CMV-seropositive.

The chain is built from TRBV29-1 and TRBJ2-3, with a weak D call TRBD1 (6 bases). The germline V and J ends were trimmed by 0 bases and 3 bases, with 16 bases remaining between them. This CDR3 contains 16 residues. Germline V gene lookup returns CDR1 SQVTM and CDR2 ANQGSEA. The CDR3 nucleotides are TGCAGCGTTGAAGAATCAGGGGTGAGGGAGACAGATACGCAGTATTTT. Encoded protein: CSVEESGVRETDTQYF.

The chain is built from TRBV30 and TRBJ2-5; no clear D gene. CDR1 is GTSNPN and CDR2 is SVGIG in the germline V gene (reference sequence). This CDR3 has 14 amino acids. Trimming took 0 bases from V and 4 from J, leaving 12 bases between them. The CDR3 sequence is CAWSVVGPGETQYF. The CDR3 DNA reads TGTGCCTGGAGTGTTGTTGGCCCAGGAGAGACCCAGTACTTC.

The chain uses TRBV10-3 and TRBJ2-1; 11 nucleotides line up with TRBD1. V lost 10 bases to trimming and J lost 3 bases; unmatched junction nucleotides: 8. Germline loops: CDR1 ENHRY, CDR2 SYGVKD. The CDR3 is 15 residues long. Here the CDR3 DNA reads TGTGCCACGGGTGGACAGGGGGCCGTCTACAATGAGCAGTTCTTC. This codes for CATGGQGAVYNEQFF.

This chain connects TRBV9 to TRBJ2-3; 15 positions match TRBD2. The V gene's germline CDR1 is SGDLS and CDR2 YYNGEE. J gave up 3 bases and V 3 bases, and 14 bases lay outside the gene matches. The CDR3 has 20 residues. DNA for the CDR3: TGTGCCAGCAGCGGGGTTGGACTAGCGGGAGGGGAAAGGTCTACAGATACGCAGTATTTT. The encoded protein is CASSGVGLAGGERSTDTQYF. Using reference TRBV9 and TRBJ2-3 for the parts outside the CDR3, the full variable domain is DSGVTQTPKHLITATGQRVTLRCSPRSGDLSVYWYQQSLDQGLQFLIQYYNGEERAKGNILERFSAQQFPDLHSELNLSSLELGDSALYFCASSGVGLAGGERSTDTQYFGPGTRLTVL.

The V call is TRBV21-1, the J call TRBJ2-5; the DNA was not used to check the table's D call, TRBD2. TRBV21-1 counts as a pseudogene. The CDR3 covers 20 residues. CDR3 sequence: CASSKTRTSGRARFKETQYF. CDR3 coding DNA: TGTGCCAGCAGCAAAACCCGGACTAGCGGGAGGGCCAGGTTCAAAGAGACCCAGTACTTC.

The chain recombines TRBV28 with TRBJ1-5; D is unresolved. The ends were cut back, 5 bases at V and 3 bases at J, with 14 bases in the middle. The CDR3 extends over 15 amino acids. The germline V gene encodes CDR1 MDHEN and CDR2 SYDVKM. In nucleotides, the CDR3 is TGTGCCAGCAGTGCGACATCGGAGGTCAATCAGCCCCAGCATTTT. It yields the protein CASSATSEVNQPQHF.

V is TRBV9 and J is TRBJ1-4; TRBD1 agrees at 7 bases. Germline-derived CDR1 and CDR2 are SGDLS and YYNGEE. The CDR3 extends over 16 amino acids. The V gene end was trimmed by 3 bases and the J gene end by 3 bases; junction bases not matched to a gene: 8. CDR3 in amino acids: CASSDQQGLANEKLFF. The DNA of the CDR3 is TGTGCCAGCAGCGACCAACAGGGGCTGGCTAATGAAAAACTGTTTTTT. Full variable domain (outside the CDR3, taken from reference TRBV9 and TRBJ1-4): DSGVTQTPKHLITATGQRVTLRCSPRSGDLSVYWYQQSLDQGLQFLIQYYNGEERAKGNILERFSAQQFPDLHSELNLSSLELGDSALYFCASSDQQGLANEKLFFGSGTQLSVL.